The source of this T cell receptor beta chain is a study of T cells after yellow fever vaccination. The study's findings and limits: Reappearance after the booster was seen for most primary-vaccination clones, at 96% CD4 and 85% to 90% CD8.

This clonotype has more than one count but fewer than ten. Its target is unknown. Making TCR cDNA involved 5'RACE template switching, which added UMIs and a universal primer site. TCRdb reprocessed the 5' RACE reads via MiXCR and lists one record per CDR3 protein. The sample records about 320,000 distinct CDR3 sequences, around 10% being singletons. Trimming removed 4 bases from V and 4 bases from J; junction bases left unmatched: 5. The length of the CDR3 is 15 residues. Germline assignment: CDR1 SGHNT and CDR2 YYREEE (reference sequence). This chain connects TRBV5-4 to TRBJ2-3; TRBD1 matches at 11 bases. Sequences were derived from CD4+ T cells sorted from PBMCs, sampled 45 days after the yellow fever booster vaccination. The TCR comes from a man aged 18 to 29 who received the YFV17D yellow fever vaccine. The CDR3 is CASSRLGQGADTQYF. For the CDR3, the DNA is TGTGCCAGCAGCAGGTTGGGACAGGGGGCAGATACGCAGTATTTT. Full variable domain (remainder filled in from reference TRBV5-4 and TRBJ2-3): ETGVTQSPTHLIKTRGQQVTLRCSSQSGHNTVSWYQQALGQGPQFIFQYYREEENGRGNFPPRFSGLQFPNYSSELNVNALELDDSALYLCASSRLGQGADTQYFGPGTRLTVL.